The 24 T cell receptor beta chains listed next were all sequenced from one sample in a study of blood T cell repertoires in COVID-19. Repertoires were generated with immunoSEQ multiplex PCR, while TCRdb's copy carries only in-frame clones and drops some. The sample lists 180,000 or so clones; approximately 80% were seen once. Sequenced input: peripheral blood. The origin of the receptors is a woman aged 40 to 55 with COVID-19, enrolled during active disease.

This clone was counted a single time. The chain has TRBV21-1 and TRBJ2-5; the table gives TRBD1 as D, unverified against the DNA. TRBV21-1 is a documented pseudogene. The CDR3 spans 15 residues. CDR3 sequence reads: CASSGEGQVLETQYF. In nucleotides, the CDR3 is TGTGCCAGCAGCGGAGAAGGACAGGTCCTAGAGACCCAGTACTTC.

V usage is TRBV12-3 or TRBV12-4 and J usage is TRBJ1-2; D is perhaps TRBD1 (6 bases). CDR3 length: 13 amino acids. The germline V and J ends were trimmed by 7 bases and 5 bases, with 14 bases remaining between them. This chain's CDR3 is CASTVGAGYGYTF. CDR3 in DNA: TGTGCCAGCACCGTGGGGGCAGGGTATGGCTACACCTTC.

In DNA, the CDR3 is TGTGCCAGCAGCTTGCGAGCGCAAGGCTACACCTTC. Its protein product is CASSLRAQGYTF. The chain employs TRBV3-1 (or the pseudogene TRBV3-2) and TRBJ1-2, with unresolved D. The CDR3 sequence is 12 residues long. Looked up from germline, CDR1 is LGHDT and CDR2 is YNNKEL (reference sequence). The V and J ends lost 5 bases and 8 bases respectively, with 12 bases between them.

The chain has TRBV7-2 and TRBJ1-2; D gene ambiguous. Trimming cost V 3 bases and J 8 bases, with 13 bases left between them. There are 13 residues in the CDR3. The germline V gene has CDR1 SGHTA and CDR2 FQGNSA. CDR3 sequence (DNA): TGTGCCAGCAGCTTTAGTAGCGGGAGAGGCTACACCTTC. Amino acid sequence: CASSFSSGRGYTF.

The V call is TRBV15, the J call TRBJ1-4; D is undetermined. Germline loops: CDR1 LNHNV, CDR2 YYDKDF (reference sequence). Trimming shortened V by 8 bases and J by 7 bases, and 8 bases separated the two germline ends. The CDR3 length is 11 residues. CDR3 residues: CATEGREKLFF. The CDR3 nucleotides read TGTGCCACCGAGGGCCGTGAAAAACTGTTTTTT.

The chain has TRBV19 and TRBJ2-1; D is undetermined. V gave up 6 bases and J gave up 3 bases, with 9 bases separating them. Germline lookup yields CDR1 LNHDA and CDR2 SQIVND (reference sequence). The CDR3 has 13 amino acids. The chain's CDR3 is CASSNTIYNEQFF. The CDR3, as DNA: TGTGCCAGTAGCAATACTATCTACAATGAGCAGTTCTTC.

This clone is a singleton in its sample. This chain links TRBV20-1 with TRBJ1-1; the D gene is possibly TRBD1 (5 bases). Deletions cut 3 bases from V and 0 bases from J, with 14 bases between. The CDR3 runs to 15 residues. CDR1 is DFQATT and CDR2 is SNEGSKA in the germline V gene (reference sequence). The CDR3 DNA is TGCAGTGCTAGTAGGCCGCGGGGCATGAACACTGAAGCTTTCTTT. Translated, it gives CSASRPRGMNTEAFF.

This clone was recorded once. The rearrangement joins TRBV3-1 (or the pseudogene TRBV3-2) to TRBJ2-5; unclear D gene. The CDR3 extends over 14 amino acids. Trimming left V 0 bases short and J 4 bases short, with 9 bases between. Germline V gene sequence: CDR1 LGHDT, CDR2 YNNKEL (reference sequence). In DNA, the CDR3 is TGTGCCAGCAGCCAAGATCTTAGCCCAGAGACCCAGTACTTC. Translated, it gives CASSQDLSPETQYF.

The genes are TRBV18 and TRBJ1-6; TRBD1 might be the D (5 bases). The V and J ends lost 1 base and 7 bases respectively, with 14 bases between them. Germline V gene sequence: CDR1 KGHSH, CDR2 LQKENI. The CDR3 extends over 16 amino acids. CDR3 bases: TGTGCCAGCTCACCACAGGGGAATGCGCGGAATTCACCCCTCCACTTT. This codes for CASSPQGNARNSPLHF.

The chain couples TRBV5-6 to TRBJ2-5; TRBD1 matches 7 bases. CDR3 length: 15 residues. The germline V gene encodes CDR1 SGHDT and CDR2 YYEEEE. V dropped 4 bases and J dropped 5; count of bases not matched to a gene: 11. The CDR3 loop reads CASSPADRASETQYF. CDR3 sequence (DNA): TGTGCCAGCAGCCCGGCAGACAGGGCCAGCGAGACCCAGTACTTC.

This rearrangement joins TRBV19 to TRBJ1-2, with TRBD1 as a possible D gene (6 bases). This CDR3 has 15 residues. Germline loops: CDR1 LNHDA, CDR2 SQIVND (reference sequence). Deletions cut 5 bases from V and 8 bases from J, with 21 bases between. Here the CDR3 reads CASSGEPRGPYGYTF. The CDR3, as DNA: TGTGCCAGTAGTGGAGAGCCCAGGGGACCTTACGGCTACACCTTC.

The chain joins TRBV6-1 to TRBJ2-7, with 9 bases identical to TRBD1. CDR3 size: 17 residues. The V segment lost 1 base and the J segment 0 bases; nucleotides outside the gene matches: 7. Germline assignment: CDR1 MNHNS and CDR2 SASEGT. CDR3 in DNA: TGTGCCAGCAGTGAAGGGGGGACAGGGCGAAGCTCCTACGAGCAGTACTTC. Its protein is CASSEGGTGRSSYEQYF.

The chain uses TRBV27 and TRBJ2-7, with D maybe TRBD2 (5 bases). V lost 6 bases and J lost 2, with 11 bases in between. Germline CDR1 and CDR2: MNHEY and SMNVEV (reference sequence). The CDR3 contains 13 residues. The CDR3 nucleotides read TGTGCCAGCAGACCCGGGGTAGCCTACGAGCAGTACTTC. Amino acid sequence: CASRPGVAYEQYF.

The CDR3 DNA sequence: TGTGCTAGTGGTTCCTCATCGCCAGGGGTCTATGGCTACACCTTC. Translating it yields CASGSSSPGVYGYTF. The chain is built from TRBV12-5 and TRBJ1-2; D might be TRBD1 (6 bases). In germline, CDR1 is LGHNT, CDR2 FRNRAP. V was cut by 4 bases and J by 4 bases, with 16 bases left in between. This CDR3 has 15 amino acids.

The chain couples TRBV27 to TRBJ1-1, with D possibly being TRBD1 (6 bases). This CDR3 is 11 amino acids long. V was trimmed by 7 bases and J by 8 bases, leaving 11 bases between them. Per the germline V gene, CDR1 is MNHEY and CDR2 is SMNVEV (reference sequence). The CDR3 protein is CASTTGQEAFF. In nucleotides, the CDR3 is TGTGCCAGCACCACTGGACAGGAAGCTTTCTTT.

This clone has a handful of counts. The rearrangement joins TRBV9 to TRBJ2-1; D might be TRBD2 (7 bases). The V end lost 1 base, the J end lost 6 bases, and 11 bases lay between the germline ends. CDR1 is SGDLS and CDR2 is YYNGEE in the germline V gene. This CDR3 has 14 amino acids. CDR3 bases: TGTGCCAGCAGCGTAACAGGGAGGGCCAATGAGCAGTTCTTC. Its translation: CASSVTGRANEQFF.

This clone was observed once. V and J are TRBV20-1 and TRBJ1-2; the match to TRBD1 covers 7 bases. V dropped 3 bases and J dropped 5; count of bases not matched to a gene: 6. Germline loops: CDR1 DFQATT, CDR2 SNEGSKA (reference sequence). The CDR3 is 13 amino acids. The CDR3 bases are TGCAGTGCTAGTCCGGGACAGTTATATGGCTACACCTTC. Amino acid sequence: CSASPGQLYGYTF.

This clone appeared a few times. The J gene is TRBJ1-1, the V gene TRBV19, with D possibly being TRBD1 (5 bases). This CDR3 is built from 16 residues. Germline-derived CDR1 and CDR2 are LNHDA and SQIVND (reference sequence). V shed 6 bases and J shed 4 bases, with 21 bases lying between them. The CDR3 DNA reads as TGTGCCAGTAGCAAGGGGCGGGGCACCAAGACCACTGAAGCTTTCTTT. Translating gives CASSKGRGTKTTEAFF.

The chain is built from TRBV5-1 and TRBJ1-2; 12 bases are shared with TRBD1. The germline V gene encodes CDR1 SGHRS and CDR2 YFSETQ. This CDR3 has 17 amino acids. The V gene end was trimmed by 4 bases and the J gene end by 0 bases; junction bases not matched to a gene: 7. CDR3 DNA sequence: TGCGCCAGCAGCGAAAGGGACAGGGGGCCTTCTAACTATGGCTACACCTTC. It translates to CASSERDRGPSNYGYTF. The full variable domain, rest sourced from reference TRBV5-1 and TRBJ1-2, is KAGVTQTPRYLIKTRGQQVTLSCSPISGHRSVSWYQQTPGQGLQFLFEYFSETQRNKGNFPGRFSGRQFSNSRSEMNVSTLELGDSALYLCASSERDRGPSNYGYTFGSGTRLTVV.

The count of this clone is one. A junction boundary mismatches the germline segment, possibly from a read error. The V and J genes are TRBV5-1 and TRBJ2-7; 9 nucleotides match TRBD1. Germline V CDR1 and CDR2: SGHRS, YFSETQ. This CDR3 comprises 15 residues. The CDR3, as DNA: TGCGCCAGCAGGTTGGGTCTACAGGGGGCCCTCGAGCAGTACTTC. This gives the protein CASRLGLQGALEQYF.

V gene TRBV21-1 combines with J gene TRBJ1-1. TRBV21-1 is a recognized pseudogene. This CDR3 is 15 amino acids long. The CDR3 here is CASRSGSGKNTEAFF. CDR3 in DNA: TGTGCCAGCAGGAGCGGGTCAGGGAAGAACACTGAAGCTTTCTTT.

The V and J genes are TRBV10-2 and TRBJ1-2; D ambiguous. The germline V gene has CDR1 WSHSY and CDR2 SAAADI. The V and J ends lost 4 bases and 5 bases respectively, with 5 bases between them. This CDR3 is built from 11 residues. CDR3 nucleotides: TGCGCCAGCAGTGCGCAGTATGGCTACACCTTC. This sequence encodes CASSAQYGYTF.

The chain has TRBV5-1 and TRBJ1-2; the match to TRBD1 covers 8 bases. CDR3 length: 17 residues. Trimming cost V 0 bases and J 6 bases; bases outside gene matches: 13. The V gene's germline CDR1 is SGHRS and CDR2 YFSETQ. The CDR3 loop reads CASSLEGQAKARDGYTF. For the CDR3, the DNA is TGCGCCAGCAGCTTGGAGGGACAGGCTAAAGCAAGGGATGGCTACACCTTC.

This clone was counted many times. The chain links TRBV7-8 to TRBJ1-1; no reliable D call. The CDR3 is 13 residues long. CDR1 and CDR2 (germline): SGHVS, FQNEAQ. Trimming removed 2 bases from V and 6 bases from J, with 10 bases in between. The CDR3 protein is CASSLRNVAEAFF. The CDR3 bases are TGTGCCAGCAGCTTACGTAATGTCGCTGAAGCTTTCTTT.